The entry below gives a single TCR beta chain sequence along with its context. Assay used: immunoSEQ multiplex PCR; TCRdb lists only in-frame clones, some missing. The sample holds around 330,000 clones, 88% seen once. The entry originates in a study of blood T cell repertoires in COVID-19. The CDR3 length is 16 residues. Germline CDR1 WSHSY, CDR2 SAAADI. The V end lost 3 bases, the J end lost 5 bases, and 17 bases lay between the germline ends. The sample was peripheral blood. This sequence was found in a woman aged 30 to 39 with COVID-19, enrolled during active disease. V usage is TRBV10-2 and J usage is TRBJ2-1; tentative D call: TRBD2 (6 bases). CDR3 residues: CASSDGGLTYNNEQFF. In nucleotides, the CDR3 is TGCGCCAGCAGTGATGGGGGACTCACCTACAACAATGAGCAGTTCTTC.